This T cell receptor (beta chain) was recovered during a study of monozygotic twins with inflammatory bowel disease. Whole-blood total RNA was extracted without T cell sorting. This CDR3 is built from 13 residues. Germline assignment: CDR1 ENHRY and CDR2 SYGVKD. For each CDR3 protein, TCRdb gives one entry from its re-call of the 5' RACE reads, without DNA. Its table lists around 380,000 distinct CDR3 sequences. V gene TRBV10-3 combines with J gene TRBJ2-5; as DNA is missing, the TRBD1 call by TCRdb cannot be tested. The sequence was obtained from a human donor with ulcerative colitis or Crohn's disease, or a healthy co-twin of an affected twin (not recorded which). Sequenced sample: blood. This CDR3 reads CAISDMKGETQYF.